A selection of T cell receptor beta chains follows, all from one sample in a study of cytomegalovirus exposure and HLA in healthy donors. Sequencing used immunoSEQ multiplex PCR; TCRdb keeps in-frame clones, though not all of them. The sample holds about 90,000 clones; 80% to 90% are singletons and the top ten take around 2.3%. Specimen: PBMCs. The receptors derive from a young man in good health and CMV-seronegative. The CDR3 runs from the conserved cysteine through the conserved F or W. Each record gives: D gene, V gene, clone size, J gene, CDR3 protein, CDR3 DNA. D genes are given only for firm matches. Clone sizes are given selectively: once, few, many, or a class where the clone is expanded.

TRBD2,TRBV5-1,-,TRBJ2-5,CASSLAPGGETQYF,TGCGCCAGCAGCTTGGCCCCGGGGGGAGAGACCCAGTACTTC
TRBD2,TRBV9,once,TRBJ2-7,CASSVGGSGAYEQYF,TGTGCCAGCAGCGTAGGGGGTAGCGGGGCATACGAGCAGTACTTC
-,TRBV6-1,-,TRBJ2-1,CASSPQGNEQFF,TGTGCCAGCAGTCCACAGGGCAATGAGCAGTTCTTC
-,TRBV7-2,-,TRBJ2-3,CASSPDPGIGTQYF,TGTGCCAGCAGCCCAGACCCAGGAATAGGTACGCAGTATTTT
-,TRBV4-3,-,TRBJ1-2,CASSQDPGFTGDGYTF,TGCGCCAGCAGCCAAGACCCCGGGTTCACTGGTGATGGCTACACCTTC
-,TRBV10-3,-,TRBJ2-1,CAISAYGQSLNEQFF,TGTGCCATCAGTGCTTACGGACAATCACTCAATGAGCAGTTCTTC
-,TRBV7-9,-,TRBJ2-1,CASSFGYSDEQFF,TGTGCCAGCAGCTTCGGGTATTCGGATGAGCAGTTCTTC
-,TRBV21-1,-,TRBJ2-6,CASSKPPGDRGSGANVLTF,TGTGCCAGCAGCAAACCTCCGGGGGACAGGGGCTCCGGGGCCAACGTCCTGACTTTC
-,TRBV7-2,-,TRBJ1-2,CASSLKGLIDGYTF,TGTGCCAGCAGCTTAAAGGGGTTAATTGATGGCTACACCTTC
-,TRBV19,once,TRBJ1-4,CASSLGRDTFNEKLFF,TGTGCCAGTAGTTTGGGACGGGACACCTTCAATGAAAAACTGTTTTTT
TRBD1,TRBV7-9,-,TRBJ1-6,CASSHPTGEINSPLHF,TGTGCCAGCAGTCACCCGACAGGGGAAATTAATTCACCCCTCCACTTT
-,TRBV7-3,-,TRBJ2-3,CASSLEAGSTDTQYF,TGTGCCAGCAGCTTAGAGGCGGGGAGCACAGATACGCAGTATTTT
-,TRBV5-1,few,TRBJ2-1,CASSLGYRSEQFF,TGCGCCAGCAGCTTGGGTTATCGTAGTGAGCAGTTCTTC
TRBD1,TRBV6-5,-,TRBJ2-7,CASSYPRQGGDEQYF,TGTGCCAGCAGTTACCCCAGACAGGGTGGCGACGAGCAGTACTTC
TRBD2,TRBV7-3,-,TRBJ2-1,CASSLSPRLAEQFF,TGTGCCAGCAGCTTAAGCCCTCGACTAGCTGAGCAGTTCTTC
TRBD2,TRBV5-1,once,TRBJ2-1,CASTSWAGGNNEQFF,TGCGCCAGCACGTCGTGGGCGGGAGGGAACAATGAGCAGTTCTTC
-,TRBV7-2,-,TRBJ2-2,CASSLASSPGELFF,TGTGCCAGCAGCTTAGCGAGTAGCCCCGGGGAGCTGTTTTTT
-,TRBV5-6,-,TRBJ2-1,CASTVGVVSYNEQFF,TGTGCCAGCACCGTAGGGGTGGTCTCCTACAATGAGCAGTTCTTC
TRBD1,TRBV6-1,-,TRBJ2-7,CASQGTGVSYEQYF,TGTGCCAGCCAGGGGACAGGGGTATCCTACGAGCAGTACTTC
TRBD1,TRBV4-1,-,TRBJ2-3,CASSQGTGLSTDTQYF,TGCGCCAGCAGCCAGGGGACAGGTCTTAGCACAGATACGCAGTATTTT
TRBD1,TRBV27,-,TRBJ2-3,CASSLQWDRVGTDTQYF,TGTGCCAGCAGTCTTCAATGGGACAGGGTTGGTACAGATACGCAGTATTTT
-,TRBV6-4,-,TRBJ2-6,CASSDGQTGANVLTF,TGTGCCAGCAGTGACGGGCAGACTGGGGCCAACGTCCTGACTTTC
TRBD2,TRBV5-1,-,TRBJ2-1,CASSPESGSAWEQFF,TGCGCCAGCAGCCCGGAAAGCGGGAGCGCCTGGGAGCAGTTCTTC
-,TRBV11-2,-,TRBJ2-5,CASSGRRAETQYF,TGTGCCAGCAGCGGAAGGCGGGCGGAGACCCAGTACTTC
-,TRBV6-5,-,TRBJ2-1,CASSSDRSSYNEQFF,TGTGCCAGCAGTTCCGACAGGAGCTCCTACAATGAGCAGTTCTTC
-,TRBV2,-,TRBJ1-2,CASGLDYGYTF,TGTGCCAGCGGTTTAGACTATGGCTACACCTTC
TRBD1,TRBV6-5,-,TRBJ1-5,CASSYTGGLNQPQHF,TGTGCCAGCAGTTATACAGGGGGACTAAATCAGCCCCAGCATTTT
-,TRBV29-1,-,TRBJ2-3,CSTTRAGSTRGTDTQYF,TGCAGTACCACTAGGGCAGGTTCCACGAGGGGCACAGATACGCAGTATTTT
-,TRBV29-1,-,TRBJ1-1,CSVEREDTEAFF,TGCAGCGTTGAGAGGGAAGATACTGAAGCTTTCTTT
-,TRBV19,-,TRBJ2-7,CASSFLGRDYEQYF,TGTGCCAGTAGCTTCTTGGGAAGGGACTACGAGCAGTACTTC
TRBD2,TRBV4-3,-,TRBJ2-5,CASSRLAGETQYF,TGCGCCAGCAGCCGGTTAGCGGGGGAGACCCAGTACTTC
-,TRBV19,-,TRBJ1-5,CASNPGGGQPQHF,TGTGCCAGTAACCCGGGGGGGGGTCAGCCCCAGCATTTT
-,TRBV2,-,TRBJ1-1,CASSPGQPMNTEAFF,TGTGCCAGCAGCCCCGGACAGCCCATGAACACTGAAGCTTTCTTT
-,TRBV6-6,-,TRBJ2-2,CASTTTSSPRVGELFF,TGTGCCAGCACCACTACCAGCTCGCCCCGGGTCGGGGAGCTGTTTTTT
-,TRBV4-2,-,TRBJ1-1,CASSQDRLGLQNTEAFF,TGTGCCAGCAGCCAAGATAGGTTGGGACTTCAGAACACTGAAGCTTTCTTT
TRBD1,TRBV5-1,-,TRBJ2-1,CASSSTTDRVGNEQFF,TGCGCCAGCAGCTCGACCACGGACAGGGTCGGGAATGAGCAGTTCTTC
TRBD1,TRBV28,-,TRBJ2-1,CASQSTDRGEQFF,TGTGCCAGCCAATCTACCGACAGGGGTGAGCAGTTCTTC
TRBD2,TRBV18,-,TRBJ2-1,CASSPRFPGTSVNNEQFF,TGTGCCAGCTCACCACGGTTTCCCGGGACTAGCGTGAACAATGAGCAGTTCTTC
TRBD2,TRBV6-5,-,TRBJ2-7,CASRTGREIMYEQYF,TGTGCCAGCAGGACGGGGCGGGAGATCATGTACGAGCAGTACTTC
-,TRBV7-2,-,TRBJ2-5,CASSSNALTGEQYF,TGTGCCAGCAGCTCCAATGCCCTTACGGGGGAGCAGTACTTC
-,TRBV28,-,TRBJ1-2,CASSPQGKNYGYTF,TGTGCCAGCAGTCCTCAGGGGAAGAACTATGGCTACACCTTC
-,TRBV21-1,-,TRBJ1-2,CASSTKNRGRNYGYTF,TGTGCCAGCAGCACCAAGAACAGGGGTCGCAACTATGGCTACACCTTC
-,TRBV21-1,-,TRBJ1-5,CASSKYSQTVSNQPQHF,TGTGCCAGCAGCAAATACTCTCAGACAGTTAGCAATCAGCCCCAGCATTTT
-,TRBV14,-,TRBJ2-7,CASSHTTEQYF,TGTGCCAGCAGCCATACTACCGAGCAGTACTTC
-,TRBV7-2,-,TRBJ2-2,CASSPGARGGSGELFF,TGTGCCAGCAGCCCCGGGGCACGAGGGGGAAGCGGGGAGCTGTTTTTT
-,TRBV19,-,TRBJ2-4,CASSIRGAVIQYF,TGTGCCAGTAGTATTCGGGGGGCGGTGATTCAGTACTTC
TRBD2,TRBV5-1,-,TRBJ2-2,CASRVTSGGTGELFF,TGCGCCAGCAGAGTGACTAGCGGGGGAACCGGGGAGCTGTTTTTT
-,TRBV6-4,-,TRBJ1-2,CASNPDSFYGYTF,TGTGCCAGCAACCCCGACAGTTTCTATGGCTACACCTTC
TRBD2,TRBV7-6,-,TRBJ2-7,CASSSKRTSGSYEQYF,TGTGCCAGCAGCTCCAAAAGGACTAGCGGCTCCTACGAGCAGTACTTC
-,TRBV11-3,-,TRBJ2-1,CASSWNSGGAYNEQFF,TGTGCCAGCAGCTGGAACAGCGGCGGGGCTTACAATGAGCAGTTCTTC
TRBD1,TRBV18,-,TRBJ2-7,CASSPLDRVGSYEQYF,TGTGCCAGCTCACCACTCGACAGGGTGGGGTCCTACGAGCAGTACTTC
-,TRBV5-8,-,TRBJ2-2,CASSLRTAPTGELFF,TGTGCCAGCAGCCTTCGGACAGCTCCCACCGGGGAGCTGTTTTTT
TRBD1,TRBV19,-,TRBJ1-5,CASSSRTGNQPQHF,TGTGCCAGTAGTTCCAGGACAGGGAATCAGCCCCAGCATTTT